This T cell receptor (beta chain) emerged from a study of shared clonotypes between healthy human individuals. A remark on this clone: Antigen: not known. Other DNA sequences in this specimen translate into the identical CDR3.

Terminally differentiated effector memory CD45RA+ cells were excluded from the naive CD8 cells, which were CD45RO-negative and positively selected for CCR7. Only Caucasian adults living in Nashville, Tennessee made up the donor group. Study-level points and caveats: Shared clonotypes across all four donors exceeded non-shared ones in generation probability.

The CDR3 length is 12 residues. The V end was cut by 0 bases, the J end by 7 bases, with 6 bases between. Germline CDR1 reads MNHEY; CDR2 reads SVGAGI. Data came from immunoSEQ multiplex PCR; TCRdb stores just in-frame clones and leaves some out. The sample consists of about 2.1 million clones, approximately 94% of them appearing once. Sequenced input: naive CD8+ T cells from PBMCs. This rearrangement joins TRBV6-5 to TRBJ1-1; D is ambiguous. This clonotype originated in a man between 18 and 35 years old in good health. Some clones in this sample may be carry-over from other donors' samples. The DNA of the CDR3 is TGTGCCAGCAGTTACTCGGGGTTTGAAGCTTTCTTT. Translated: CASSYSGFEAFF.